What follows is one T cell receptor (beta chain) and its context. Germline trimming cut 5 bases from V and 6 bases from J; bases unmatched to any gene: 5. CDR3 length: 14 residues. The germline gives CDR1 DFQATT, CDR2 SNEGSKA (reference sequence). This specimen belongs to a study of patients and donors after allogeneic stem cell transplantation. TCRdb processed the RT-PCR reads anew with MiXCR; each CDR3 protein has one entry. The table includes about a million distinct CDR3 sequences, 18% detected once. This TCR was recovered from a human donor who was either an allogeneic HSCT recipient or a stem cell or donor lymphocyte infusion donor (not recorded which). It is not recorded whose cells these are; they may come from a transplant donor. Sample: blood, either unsorted or a sorted T cell fraction (not recorded which). The genes are TRBV20-1 and TRBJ1-5; TRBD1 aligns across 12 bases. In nucleotides, the CDR3 is TGCAGTGCTGGGGGACAGGGGGCAAGTCAGCCCCAGCATTTT. Translated: CSAGGQGASQPQHF.